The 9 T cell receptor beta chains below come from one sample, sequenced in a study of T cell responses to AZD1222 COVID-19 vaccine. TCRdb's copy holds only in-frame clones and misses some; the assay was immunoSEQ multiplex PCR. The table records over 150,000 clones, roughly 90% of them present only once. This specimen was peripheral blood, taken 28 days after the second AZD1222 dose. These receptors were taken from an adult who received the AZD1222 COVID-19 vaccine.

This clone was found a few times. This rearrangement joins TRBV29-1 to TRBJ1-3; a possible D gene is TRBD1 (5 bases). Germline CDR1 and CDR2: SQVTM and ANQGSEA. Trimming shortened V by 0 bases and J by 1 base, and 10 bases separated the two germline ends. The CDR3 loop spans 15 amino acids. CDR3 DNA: TGCAGCGTTGAAGATTACCACAGGTCTGGAAACACCATATATTTT. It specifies CSVEDYHRSGNTIYF.

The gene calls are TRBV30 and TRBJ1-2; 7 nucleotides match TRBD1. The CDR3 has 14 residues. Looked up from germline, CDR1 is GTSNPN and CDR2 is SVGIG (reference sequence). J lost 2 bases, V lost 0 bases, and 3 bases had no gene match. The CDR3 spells CAWSVPTGNYGYTF. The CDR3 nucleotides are TGTGCCTGGAGTGTACCGACAGGGAACTATGGCTACACCTTC. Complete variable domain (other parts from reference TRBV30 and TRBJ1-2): SQTIHQWPATLVQPVGSPLSLECTVEGTSNPNLYWYRQAAGRGLQLLFYSVGIGQISSEVPQNLSASRPQDRQFILSSKKLLLSDSGFYLCAWSVPTGNYGYTFGSGTRLTVV.

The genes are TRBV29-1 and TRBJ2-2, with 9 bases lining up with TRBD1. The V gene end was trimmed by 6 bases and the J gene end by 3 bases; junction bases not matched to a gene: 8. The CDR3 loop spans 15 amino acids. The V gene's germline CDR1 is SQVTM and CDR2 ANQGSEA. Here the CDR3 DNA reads TGCAGCGTGGGCCGGGACAGGGTGGACACCGGGGAGCTGTTTTTT. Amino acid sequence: CSVGRDRVDTGELFF.

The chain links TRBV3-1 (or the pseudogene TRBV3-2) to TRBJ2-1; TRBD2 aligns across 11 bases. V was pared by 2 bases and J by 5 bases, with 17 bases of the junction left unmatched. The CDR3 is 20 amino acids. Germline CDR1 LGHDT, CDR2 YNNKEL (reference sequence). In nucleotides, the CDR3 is TGTGCCAGCAGCCAAATACTTGGTCTCGCGGGACTAGCGGTAAACAATGAGCAGTTCTTC. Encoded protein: CASSQILGLAGLAVNNEQFF.

The CDR3 reads CAIGQLNTEAFF. The DNA for the CDR3 is TGTGCCATTGGACAGTTGAACACTGAAGCTTTCTTT. The chain has TRBV10-3 and TRBJ1-1; possibly TRBD1 for D (6 bases). This CDR3 contains 12 residues. Trimming removed 9 bases from V and 0 bases from J, with 8 bases in between. Germline assignment: CDR1 ENHRY and CDR2 SYGVKD.

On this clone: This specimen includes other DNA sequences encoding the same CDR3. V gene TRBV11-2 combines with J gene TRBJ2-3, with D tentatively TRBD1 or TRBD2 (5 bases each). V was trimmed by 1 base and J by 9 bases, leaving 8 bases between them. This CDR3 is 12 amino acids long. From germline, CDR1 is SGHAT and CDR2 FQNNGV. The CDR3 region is CASSLAGDTQYF. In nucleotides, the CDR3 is TGTGCCAGCAGCTTAGCTGGGGACACGCAGTATTTT.

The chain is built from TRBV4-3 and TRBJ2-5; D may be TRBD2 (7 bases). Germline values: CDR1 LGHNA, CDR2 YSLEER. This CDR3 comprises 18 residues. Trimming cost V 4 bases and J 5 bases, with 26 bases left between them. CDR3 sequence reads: CASSLWWREGGHLETQYF. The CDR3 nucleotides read TGCGCCAGCAGCCTTTGGTGGAGGGAGGGGGGCCATCTGGAGACCCAGTACTTC.

The CDR3: CASSTQDTEAFF. For the CDR3, the DNA is TGTGCCAGCAGTACGCAAGACACTGAAGCTTTCTTT. The rearrangement uses TRBV5-5 and TRBJ1-1; D is unclear. This CDR3 is 12 amino acids long. CDR1 SGHKS and CDR2 YYEKEE come from the germline V gene (reference sequence). V was pared by 5 bases and J by 3 bases, with 8 bases between. The variable domain in full, with the rest retrieved from reference TRBV5-5 and TRBJ1-1, is DAGVTQSPTHLIKTRGQQVTLRCSPISGHKSVSWYQQVLGQGPQFIFQYYEKEERGRGNFPDRFSARQFPNYSSELNVNALLLGDSALYLCASSTQDTEAFFGQGTRLTVV.

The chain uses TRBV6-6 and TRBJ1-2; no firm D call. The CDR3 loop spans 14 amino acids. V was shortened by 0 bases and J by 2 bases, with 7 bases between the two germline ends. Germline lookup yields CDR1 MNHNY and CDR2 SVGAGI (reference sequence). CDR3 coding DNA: TGTGCCAGCAGTTACTCGGGCGGGAACTATGGCTACACCTTC. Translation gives CASSYSGGNYGYTF.